These T cell receptor beta chains were read from a single sample in a study of T cell responses to AZD1222 COVID-19 vaccine. The table came from immunoSEQ multiplex PCR; TCRdb's copy has only in-frame clones and leaves some out. The data hold some 160,000 clones, with about 92% observed a single time. The source material was peripheral blood, sampled on day 0 of AZD1222 vaccination. The receptors come from an adult in good health. CDR3s include the opening cysteine and the closing phenylalanine or tryptophan. A D gene is named only where the DNA matches it firmly. Some rows have no size entry. The others give once, few or many, or a class for an expanded clone.

j_gene,d_gene,abundance,v_gene,CDR3aa,CDR3nt
TRBJ2-7,TRBD2,once,TRBV3-1/TRBV3-2,CASSQGGWRGDTSYEQYF,TGTGCCAGCAGCCAAGGGGGTTGGCGGGGGGATACATCCTACGAGCAGTACTTC
TRBJ2-3,.,.,TRBV30,CAWRSEGSHTQYF,TGTGCCTGGAGATCGGAGGGGAGTCATACGCAGTATTTT
TRBJ1-1,TRBD1,.,TRBV27,CASRATYRGLGTEAFF,TGTGCCAGCAGAGCTACCTACAGGGGGTTAGGGACTGAAGCTTTCTTT
TRBJ2-2,TRBD2,.,TRBV15,CATSRDRRGGPTGELFF,TGTGCCACCAGCAGAGATCGCCGGGGGGGGCCCACCGGGGAGCTGTTTTTT
TRBJ2-5,.,.,TRBV30,CAWSLFRPGGGETQYF,TGTGCCTGGAGCCTATTCCGGCCAGGGGGAGGGGAGACCCAGTACTTC
TRBJ2-6,.,.,TRBV30,CAWGESGANVLTF,TGTGCCTGGGGGGAGTCTGGGGCCAACGTCCTGACTTTC
TRBJ1-1,.,.,TRBV6-6,CASRHTGIEAFF,TGTGCCAGCAGACATACAGGGATTGAAGCTTTCTTT
TRBJ2-1,TRBD2,once,TRBV5-6,CASSLFLTRGAGGINEQFF,TGTGCCAGCAGCTTGTTTTTGACTAGGGGAGCGGGGGGTATCAATGAGCAGTTCTTC
TRBJ2-5,.,.,TRBV6-5,CASSQGSGETQYF,TGTGCCAGCAGTCAGGGGTCCGGGGAGACCCAGTACTTC
TRBJ1-1,.,.,TRBV5-1,CASRFTVDNTEAFF,TGCGCCAGCAGATTTACAGTAGACAACACTGAAGCTTTCTTT
TRBJ2-1,TRBD2,.,TRBV4-1,CASSHQGEGNEQFF,TGCGCCAGCAGCCACCAAGGGGAGGGGAATGAGCAGTTCTTC
TRBJ1-1,TRBD1,.,TRBV9,CASSVSTGWSATEAFF,TGTGCCAGCAGCGTATCGACAGGGTGGTCGGCCACTGAAGCTTTCTTT
TRBJ2-1,TRBD2,.,TRBV7-3,CASSPGTSGYNEQFF,TGTGCCAGCAGCCCCGGGACTAGCGGTTACAATGAGCAGTTCTTC
TRBJ2-5,TRBD2,once,TRBV4-1,CASSQLGLEGGTQYF,TGCGCCAGCAGCCAACTGGGACTAGAGGGGGGGACCCAGTACTTC
TRBJ2-3,TRBD1,.,TRBV6-2/TRBV6-3,CASSASGRTTGATQYF,TGTGCCAGCAGCGCCTCCGGCCGAACGACAGGGGCCACGCAGTATTTT
TRBJ2-2,.,.,TRBV5-1,CASSHGTTTGELFF,TGCGCCAGCAGCCACGGGACGACCACCGGGGAGCTGTTTTTT
TRBJ1-5,.,.,TRBV7-8,CASSLGNSNQPQHF,TGTGCCAGCAGCCTAGGGAATAGCAATCAGCCCCAGCATTTT
TRBJ2-5,.,.,TRBV4-2,CASSLHTGETQYF,TGTGCCAGCAGCCTTCACACCGGGGAGACCCAGTACTTC
TRBJ1-1,.,.,TRBV18,CASSPLGRLISPEAFF,TGTGCCAGCTCACCCCTCGGGAGGTTAATAAGTCCTGAAGCTTTCTTT
TRBJ1-2,.,.,TRBV28,CASSLRYTLYGYTF,TGTGCCAGCAGTTTGCGATATACCCTCTATGGCTACACCTTC
TRBJ2-3,.,.,TRBV5-1,CASSTSVPFTDTQYF,TGCGCCAGCAGCACGTCGGTCCCATTCACAGATACGCAGTATTTT
TRBJ1-2,TRBD1,.,TRBV4-1,CASSQEDRAGYTF,TGCGCCAGCAGCCAAGAAGACAGGGCGGGCTACACCTTC
TRBJ2-7,.,.,TRBV28,CASSLGGLEEQYF,TGTGCCAGCAGTTTGGGGGGTCTCGAAGAGCAGTACTTC
TRBJ2-1,.,once,TRBV7-9,CASSDITGYHEQFF,TGTGCCAGCAGCGACATCACAGGGTACCATGAGCAGTTCTTC
TRBJ2-3,TRBD2,.,TRBV19,CASSRRGGSLSTDTQYF,TGTGCCAGTAGTAGGCGGGGGGGCTCTCTGTCCACAGATACGCAGTATTTT
TRBJ2-7,.,few,TRBV7-2,CASSLGRSYEQYF,TGTGCCAGCAGCTTAGGCCGATCCTACGAGCAGTACTTC
TRBJ2-1,TRBD2,.,TRBV7-9,CASSRTSGGRNEQFF,TGTGCCAGCAGCCGGACTAGCGGGGGGAGGAATGAGCAGTTCTTC
TRBJ1-5,.,once,TRBV4-1,CASSQGPVDQPQHF,TGCGCCAGCAGCCAAGGTCCGGTAGATCAGCCCCAGCATTTT
TRBJ2-7,TRBD1,.,TRBV5-1,CASSRDRGGYEQYF,TGCGCCAGCAGCAGGGACAGGGGTGGGTACGAGCAGTACTTC
TRBJ2-5,.,.,TRBV5-5,CASSLRPGLEKETQYF,TGTGCCAGCAGCTTAAGACCGGGACTGGAAAAAGAGACCCAGTACTTC
TRBJ2-7,TRBD1,.,TRBV11-2,CASSSGQASSYEQYF,TGTGCCAGCAGCTCGGGACAGGCAAGCTCCTACGAGCAGTACTTC
TRBJ1-6,.,once,TRBV10-3,CAISDGAGENSPLHF,TGTGCCATCAGTGACGGGGCAGGGGAAAATTCACCCCTCCACTTT
TRBJ1-5,.,.,TRBV3-1/TRBV3-2,CASSSGDQPQHF,TGTGCCAGCAGCTCAGGGGATCAGCCCCAGCATTTT
TRBJ1-6,.,.,TRBV11-2,CASGGTGSPLHF,TGTGCCAGCGGCGGGACCGGTTCACCCCTCCACTTT
TRBJ1-3,.,.,TRBV18,CASSPSTGLGNTIYF,TGTGCCAGCTCACCATCCACAGGGTTAGGAAACACCATATATTTT
TRBJ2-7,.,.,TRBV7-9,CASSPGDRQFPPYEQYF,TGTGCCAGCAGCCCAGGGGATAGGCAGTTTCCACCCTACGAGCAGTACTTC
TRBJ1-1,.,few,TRBV10-3,CAIRRNPDGNTEAFF,TGTGCCATCCGCCGGAACCCCGATGGGAACACTGAAGCTTTCTTT
TRBJ2-2,.,.,TRBV11-2,CASSHGVTTGELFF,TGTGCCAGCAGCCACGGGGTAACCACCGGGGAGCTGTTTTTT
TRBJ2-1,TRBD2,.,TRBV7-7,CASSFSVAGGATSEQFF,TGTGCCAGCAGCTTTTCGGTAGCGGGGGGGGCTACGAGTGAGCAGTTCTTC
TRBJ2-2,.,.,TRBV11-2,CASSLVGGIAGELFF,TGTGCCAGCAGCTTAGTTGGGGGCATCGCCGGGGAGCTGTTTTTT
TRBJ1-1,.,.,TRBV24-1,CATSDGNTEAFF,TGTGCCACCAGTGATGGGAACACTGAAGCTTTCTTT
TRBJ1-5,.,.,TRBV28,CASSPIIRLSQPQHF,TGTGCCAGCAGTCCCATAATACGCTTGAGTCAGCCCCAGCATTTT
TRBJ1-3,.,.,TRBV14,CASSTGDGNTIYF,TGTGCCAGCAGTACTGGTGACGGAAACACCATATATTTT
TRBJ2-5,.,.,TRBV29-1,CSVGHGGSETQYF,TGCAGCGTGGGACATGGGGGGTCCGAGACCCAGTACTTC
TRBJ2-1,.,.,TRBV5-5,CASSEGTDRYNEQFF,TGTGCCAGCAGCGAGGGCACGGACCGATACAATGAGCAGTTCTTC
TRBJ1-1,.,.,TRBV9,CASRPGFTGTEAFF,TGTGCCAGCAGACCCGGTTTTACGGGAACTGAAGCTTTCTTT
TRBJ1-2,.,once,TRBV2,CASSNRDAYTF,TGTGCCAGCAGTAACCGGGATGCCTACACCTTC
TRBJ1-1,.,.,TRBV11-2,CASSLVEDTEAFF,TGTGCCAGCAGCTTAGTAGAGGACACTGAAGCTTTCTTT
TRBJ1-5,TRBD1,.,TRBV18,CASSDRVGNQPQHF,TGTGCCAGCTCAGACAGGGTTGGCAATCAGCCCCAGCATTTT
TRBJ2-5,TRBD1,.,TRBV3-1/TRBV3-2,CASSHYRTGGQETQYF,TGTGCCAGCAGCCACTACCGGACAGGGGGGCAAGAGACCCAGTACTTC
TRBJ2-1,.,.,TRBV2,CASSVPTGRSYNEQFF,TGTGCCAGCAGTGTCCCGACAGGGAGGTCCTACAATGAGCAGTTCTTC